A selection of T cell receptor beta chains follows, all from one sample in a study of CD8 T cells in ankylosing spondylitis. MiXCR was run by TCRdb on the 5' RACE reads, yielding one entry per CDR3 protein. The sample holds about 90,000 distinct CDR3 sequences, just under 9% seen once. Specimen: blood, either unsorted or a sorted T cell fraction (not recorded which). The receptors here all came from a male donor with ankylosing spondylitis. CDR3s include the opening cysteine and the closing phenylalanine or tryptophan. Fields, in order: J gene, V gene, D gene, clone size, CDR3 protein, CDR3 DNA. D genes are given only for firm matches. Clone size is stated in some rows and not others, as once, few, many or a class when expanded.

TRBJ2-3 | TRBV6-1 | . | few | CASALVGLSTDTQYF | TGTGCCAGCGCCCTAGTGGGATTGAGCACAGATACGCAGTATTTT
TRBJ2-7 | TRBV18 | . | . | CASSPPTDYEQYF | TGTGCCAGCTCACCACCGACCGACTACGAGCAGTACTTC
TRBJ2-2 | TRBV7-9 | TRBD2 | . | CASSPPATSGTPGELFF | TGTGCCAGCAGCCCCCCCGCGACTAGCGGGACTCCCGGGGAGCTGTTTTTT
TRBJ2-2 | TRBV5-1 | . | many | CASSVKPNDYDYTGELFF | TGCGCCAGCAGCGTAAAGCCTAACGACTATGATTACACCGGGGAGCTGTTTTTT
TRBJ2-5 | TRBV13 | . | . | CASSPPGQGETQYF | TGTGCCAGCAGCCCCCCCGGGCAGGGGGAGACCCAGTACTTC
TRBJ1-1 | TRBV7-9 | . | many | CASIDTNTEAFF | TGTGCCAGCATCGACACGAACACTGAAGCTTTCTTT
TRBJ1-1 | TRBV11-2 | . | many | CASSLSGGNTEAFF | TGTGCCAGCAGCTTGTCGGGTGGGAACACTGAAGCTTTCTTT
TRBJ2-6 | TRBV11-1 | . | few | CASSMGRYGNSGANVLTF | TGTGCCAGCAGCATGGGCCGATACGGCAACTCTGGGGCCAACGTCCTGACTTTC
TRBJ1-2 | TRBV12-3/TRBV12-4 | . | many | CASSSRKLDGYGYTF | TGTGCCAGCAGTTCCCGAAAGTTAGACGGTTATGGCTACACCTTC
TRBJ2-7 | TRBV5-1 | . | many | CASSAGYEQYF | TGCGCCAGCAGCGCCGGTTACGAGCAGTACTTC
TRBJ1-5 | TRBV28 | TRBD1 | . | CASSRQGGLGNQPQHF | TGTGCCAGCAGTCGCCAAGGGGGCTTGGGCAATCAGCCCCAGCATTTT
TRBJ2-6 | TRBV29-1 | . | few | CSALPDGANVLTF | TGCAGCGCATTACCCGACGGGGCCAACGTCCTGACTTTC
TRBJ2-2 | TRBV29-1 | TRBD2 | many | CSVVKREGTGELFF | TGCAGCGTTGTTAAACGGGAGGGCACCGGGGAGCTGTTTTTT
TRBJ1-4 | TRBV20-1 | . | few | CSAPNWGSGNEKLFF | TGCAGTGCCCCAAACTGGGGATCTGGTAATGAAAAACTGTTTTTT
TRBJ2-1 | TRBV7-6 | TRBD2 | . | CASSRPSGRAGEQFF | TGTGCCAGCAGCCGACCCAGCGGGAGGGCGGGTGAGCAGTTCTTC
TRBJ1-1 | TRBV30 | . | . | CAWTLTGLGTEAFF | TGTGCCTGGACTTTGACAGGTTTAGGGACTGAAGCTTTCTTT
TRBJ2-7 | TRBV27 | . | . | CASSLYSVQGTSYEQYF | TGTGCCAGCAGTTTATACTCTGTACAGGGTACCTCCTACGAGCAGTACTTC
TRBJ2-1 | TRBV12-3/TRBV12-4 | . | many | CASSSLQESIRSEQFF | TGTGCCAGCAGCTCCTTGCAGGAATCGATCCGCAGTGAGCAGTTCTTC
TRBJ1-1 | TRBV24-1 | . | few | CATSDLDSDEAFF | TGTGCCACCAGTGATTTAGACAGTGATGAAGCTTTCTTT
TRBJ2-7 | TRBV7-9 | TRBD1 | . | CASDALGGTGTYEQYF | TGTGCCAGCGATGCTCTCGGAGGGACAGGGACGTACGAGCAGTACTTC
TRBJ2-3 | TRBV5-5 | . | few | CASSLWGLGTDTQYF | TGTGCCAGCAGCTTGTGGGGGCTTGGCACAGATACGCAGTATTTT
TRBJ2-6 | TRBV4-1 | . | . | CASSQVVSDSGANVLTF | TGCGCCAGCAGCCAAGTGGTTTCCGACTCTGGGGCCAACGTCCTGACTTTC
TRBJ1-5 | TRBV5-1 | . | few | CASSPTGENQPQHF | TGCGCCAGCAGTCCGACAGGAGAGAATCAGCCCCAGCATTTT
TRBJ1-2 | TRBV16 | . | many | CASNLKTGQIDGYTF | TGTGCCAGCAACTTGAAGACAGGCCAAATCGATGGCTACACCTTC
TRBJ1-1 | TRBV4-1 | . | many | CASSQGQVEAFF | TGCGCCAGCAGCCAAGGGCAGGTTGAAGCTTTCTTT
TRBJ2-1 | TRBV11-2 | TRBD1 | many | CASSSYRGSYNEQFF | TGTGCCAGCAGCTCCTACAGGGGTTCCTACAATGAGCAGTTCTTC
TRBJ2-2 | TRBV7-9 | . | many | CASSPPRIGYPGELFF | TGTGCCAGCAGTCCACCTCGAATCGGGTATCCCGGGGAGCTGTTTTTT
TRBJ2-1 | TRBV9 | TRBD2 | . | CASGGTSGRYNEQFF | TGTGCCAGCGGAGGGACTAGCGGGAGGTACAATGAGCAGTTCTTC
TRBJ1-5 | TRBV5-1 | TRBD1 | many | CASSLGRGGSNQPQHF | TGCGCCAGCAGCTTGGGCAGGGGGGGAAGCAATCAGCCCCAGCATTTT
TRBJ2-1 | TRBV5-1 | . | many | CASSLSGDSYNEQFF | TGCGCCAGCAGCTTGTCAGGGGACTCCTACAATGAGCAGTTCTTC
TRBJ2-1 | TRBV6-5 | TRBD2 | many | CASSYDGRAGNEQFF | TGTGCCAGCAGTTACGACGGGAGGGCGGGCAATGAGCAGTTCTTC
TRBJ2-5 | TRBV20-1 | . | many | CSARGAVKTQYF | TGCAGTGCTAGGGGCGCAGTAAAGACCCAGTACTTC
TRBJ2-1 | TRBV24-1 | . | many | CATSDFRSGRDNEQFF | TGTGCCACCAGTGATTTTCGGTCGGGAAGGGACAATGAGCAGTTCTTC
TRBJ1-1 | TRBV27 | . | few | CASSLSRTVNTEAFF | TGTGCCAGCAGTTTATCCAGGACAGTGAACACTGAAGCTTTCTTT
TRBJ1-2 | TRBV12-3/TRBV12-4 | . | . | CASSPGSFNYGYTF | TGTGCCAGCAGTCCCGGCAGTTTTAACTATGGCTACACCTTC
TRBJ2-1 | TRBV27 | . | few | CASIPPGGNEQFF | TGTGCCAGCATCCCTCCTGGGGGGAATGAGCAGTTCTTC
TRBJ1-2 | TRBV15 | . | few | CATSTSLLDSVYGYTF | TGTGCCACCAGCACTAGCTTATTGGACAGTGTTTATGGCTACACCTTC
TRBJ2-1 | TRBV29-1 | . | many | CSVDRAHNEQFF | TGCAGCGTTGACAGGGCCCACAATGAGCAGTTCTTC
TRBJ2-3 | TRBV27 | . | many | CASSPEGDTQYF | TGTGCCAGCAGTCCCGAAGGAGATACGCAGTATTTT
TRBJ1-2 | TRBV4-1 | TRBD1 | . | CASSQVGQGYGYTF | TGCGCCAGCAGCCAAGTAGGACAGGGCTATGGCTACACCTTC
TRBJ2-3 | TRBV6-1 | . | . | CASSPAGVTDTQYF | TGTGCCAGCAGTCCGGCTGGGGTCACAGATACGCAGTATTTT
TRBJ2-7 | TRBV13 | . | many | CASSLHTGTTYEQYF | TGTGCCAGCAGCCTTCATACAGGAACTACCTACGAGCAGTACTTC